This paragraph reports one TCR beta chain. The CDR3 length is 13 residues. V lost 10 bases and J 0 bases, leaving 12 bases between the germline ends. CDR1 and CDR2 from the germline V gene are SGHAT and FQDESV (reference sequence). The sample belongs to a study of blood T cell repertoires in COVID-19. The overall study: T cells, B-cell-depleted T cells, or PBMCs provided the cDNA or gDNA that served as material.

In the authors' methods: The authors estimated nucleated cell counts from reference gene primer amplification. Only in-frame clones appear in the TCRdb table, and some are missing; sequencing was by immunoSEQ multiplex PCR. D and trimming come from the DNA, and the V and J calls and clone size come from that table. The table records about 70,000 clones, approximately 90% of them present only once. V is TRBV11-1 and J is TRBJ1-2; D is possibly TRBD1 (6 bases). The TCR sequence derives from a human donor in a cohort sampled during active COVID-19. Material: peripheral blood. As DNA, the CDR3 is TGTGCCACCTCGGACAGCGCTAACTATGGCTACACCTTC. This codes for CATSDSANYGYTF.